The 27 T cell receptor beta chains reported below all come from one sample, sequenced in a study of identical twins. TCRdb ran MiXCR on the 5' RACE reads and lists one entry per CDR3 protein. Of about 450,000 distinct CDR3 sequences in the sample, about 18% are singletons; the top ten hold roughly 12%. Sequencing input: naive T cells sorted from blood. Receptors were obtained from a man between 50 and 59 years old in good health.

The rearrangement links TRBV6-2 or TRBV6-3 to TRBJ2-1; 9 nucleotides align to TRBD1. There are 14 residues in the CDR3. Per germline, CDR1 MNHEY and CDR2 SVGEGT. Germline trimming cut 4 bases from V and 4 bases from J; bases unmatched to any gene: 2. In nucleotides, the CDR3 is TGTGCCAGCAGTTGGGGGACAGGGTACAATGAGCAGTTCTTC. Its protein is CASSWGTGYNEQFF.

This rearrangement joins TRBV15 to TRBJ1-5; no clear D. The germline V gene encodes CDR1 LNHNV and CDR2 YYDKDF (reference sequence). The CDR3 has 15 residues. Trimming took 0 bases from V and 6 from J, leaving 12 bases between them. Here the CDR3 reads CATSREPGLGQPQHF. CDR3 DNA: TGTGCCACCAGCAGAGAACCCGGGTTGGGTCAGCCCCAGCATTTT.

The chain employs TRBV19 and TRBJ2-2, with 9 bases matching TRBD2. V lost 3 bases and J lost 7; bases outside the gene matches: 9. Germline-derived CDR1 and CDR2 are LNHDA and SQIVND (reference sequence). The CDR3 totals 16 residues. CDR3 in amino acids: CASSMGGRAANGELFF. CDR3 in DNA: TGTGCCAGTAGTATGGGCGGGAGGGCCGCCAACGGGGAGCTGTTTTTT.

There are a few counts of this clonotype. The chain couples TRBV7-2 to TRBJ2-3; possible D gene TRBD2, 6 bases. CDR1 and CDR2 (germline): SGHTA, FQGNSA. V was cut by 6 bases and J by 1 base, with 11 bases left in between. The CDR3 has 14 amino acids. CDR3: CASRPTSRTDTQYF. The CDR3 region has the DNA TGTGCCAGCAGACCCACTAGCCGCACAGATACGCAGTATTTT.

This clonotype was seen a few times. The chain couples TRBV4-3 to TRBJ2-6; D unresolved. Trimming pared 0 bases from V and 0 bases from J, leaving 6 bases between. CDR1 is LGHNA, CDR2 YSLEER, per germline. The length of the CDR3 is 16 residues. The CDR3 DNA reads TGCGCCAGCAGCCAAGACTCCTACTCTGGGGCCAACGTCCTGACTTTC. Protein: CASSQDSYSGANVLTF.

The genes are TRBV24-1 and TRBJ2-1; 7 nucleotides line up with TRBD1. This CDR3 region has 17 residues. Germline lookup yields CDR1 KGHDR and CDR2 SFDVKD. V lost 3 bases and J lost 4; bases outside the gene matches: 11. The CDR3 nucleotides are TGTGCCACCAGTGATGGGGCGAAGGGGGCTTCTTACAATGAGCAGTTCTTC. As protein: CATSDGAKGASYNEQFF.

This clonotype was seen repeatedly, ten times or more. CDR3 DNA: TGTGCCAGCAGCCAAGACTACGGGAGTAGGTACACCGGGGAGCTGTTTTTT. Amino acids: CASSQDYGSRYTGELFF. The rearrangement joins TRBV3-1 to TRBJ2-2; a possible D gene is TRBD2 (6 bases). With 0 bases removed from V and 3 bases from J, the gap between germline ends came to 14 bases. In germline, CDR1 is LGHDT, CDR2 YNNKEL (reference sequence). This CDR3 is built from 17 residues.

This clonotype was seen a few times. The rearrangement joins TRBV20-1 to TRBJ2-5, with 10 bases fitting TRBD1. Trimming at V came to 5 bases and at J to 5 bases, leaving 11 bases not matched to a gene. CDR1 and CDR2 (germline): DFQATT, SNEGSKA (reference sequence). The CDR3 is made up of 15 amino acids. Here the CDR3 DNA reads TGCAGTGCTCAAGGACAGGGGGAAGTTCTGGAGACCCAGTACTTC. It yields the protein CSAQGQGEVLETQYF.

This clonotype has a count of ten or more. The chain employs TRBV12-3 or TRBV12-4 and TRBJ2-1, with 8 positions matching TRBD1. This CDR3 comprises 13 residues. With V trimmed by 7 bases and J by 8 bases, 7 bases remained unmatched. The CDR3 sequence is CASTPDRGDEQFF. Written as DNA, the CDR3 is TGTGCCAGCACCCCCGACAGGGGTGATGAGCAGTTCTTC.

This clonotype turned up a few times. The V and J genes are TRBV11-2 and TRBJ2-3; 15 bases agree with TRBD2. Germline CDR1 reads SGHAT; CDR2 reads FQNNGV. V was clipped by 5 bases and J by 5 bases; unmatched bases: 11. This CDR3 contains 18 residues. The CDR3 region has the DNA TGTGCCAGCAGCGCCATCGGACTAGCGGGGGGGTATGGAGATACGCAGTATTTT. Translated, it gives CASSAIGLAGGYGDTQYF.

The rearrangement uses TRBV6-5 and TRBJ2-3, with TRBD2 matching over 7 bases. Germline V CDR1 and CDR2: MNHEY, SVGAGI. Losses at the gene ends were 4 bases for V and 4 bases for J; bases not matched to a gene: 8. CDR3 length: 15 amino acids. The CDR3 DNA reads as TGTGCCAGCAGTTCCCCCAGGACTAGACCAGATACGCAGTATTTT. It codes for CASSSPRTRPDTQYF.

This clonotype was observed many times. The CDR3 sequence: CASRNRDYNEQFF. The CDR3 bases are TGTGCCAGCAGGAACAGGGACTACAATGAGCAGTTCTTC. The chain joins TRBV6-2 or TRBV6-3 to TRBJ2-1; perhaps TRBD1 as D (6 bases). Per germline, CDR1 MNHEY and CDR2 SVGEGT. The CDR3 spans 13 residues. V lost 6 bases, J lost 3 bases, and 9 bases lay in between.

This clonotype was counted a few times. The chain recombines TRBV5-5 with TRBJ1-4; D is ambiguous. The length of the CDR3 is 14 residues. The germline V gene encodes CDR1 SGHKS and CDR2 YYEKEE (reference sequence). Trimming took off 3 bases at V and 2 bases at J, with 8 bases between the two ends. The CDR3: CASSSGPTNEKLFF. The CDR3 DNA sequence: TGTGCCAGCAGCTCCGGGCCGACTAATGAAAAACTGTTTTTT. Full variable domain (rest looked up from reference TRBV5-5 and TRBJ1-4): DAGVTQSPTHLIKTRGQQVTLRCSPISGHKSVSWYQQVLGQGPQFIFQYYEKEERGRGNFPDRFSARQFPNYSSELNVNALLLGDSALYLCASSSGPTNEKLFFGSGTQLSVL.

V and J are TRBV7-9 and TRBJ2-3, with 14 bases that match TRBD2. From germline, CDR1 is SEHNR and CDR2 FQNEAQ (reference sequence). The CDR3 covers 17 residues. V lost 5 bases to trimming and J lost 1 base; unmatched junction nucleotides: 5. CDR3 residues: CASSLGLAGAGTDTQYF. Here the CDR3 DNA reads TGTGCCAGCAGCCTGGGACTAGCGGGAGCGGGCACAGATACGCAGTATTTT.

The chain combines TRBV21-1 with TRBJ2-7. TRBV21-1 is listed as a pseudogene. The CDR3 spans 12 residues. The CDR3 sequence is CASTRDHLEQYF. The CDR3, as DNA: TGTGCCAGCACCCGGGACCACCTCGAGCAGTACTTC.

This clonotype was detected a few times. The rearrangement joins TRBV5-1 to TRBJ1-5; D is possibly TRBD1 (5 bases). V dropped 7 bases and J dropped 4 bases, with 15 bases sitting between them. This CDR3 is built from 14 residues. Germline CDR1 and CDR2: SGHRS and YFSETQ. In DNA, the CDR3 is TGCGCCAGCTCCGAGGGGCAGCTTAATCAGCCCCAGCATTTT. Amino acids: CASSEGQLNQPQHF.

This clonotype was observed a few times. V and J are TRBV12-3 or TRBV12-4 and TRBJ1-3, with a tentative D call TRBD1 (5 bases). V lost 6 bases, J lost 2 bases, and 14 bases lay in between. The CDR3 length is 15 residues. CDR3 coding DNA: TGTGCCAGCAGCCCGTCAGGGATCGCTGGAAACACCATATATTTT. Translation gives CASSPSGIAGNTIYF.

In this sample, this clonotype turned up once. The chain links TRBV3-1 to TRBJ1-2; D possibly corresponds to TRBD1 (6 bases). The CDR3 length is 17 residues. The ends were cut back, 3 bases at V and 5 bases at J, with 22 bases in the middle. Per germline, CDR1 LGHDT and CDR2 YNNKEL (reference sequence). The CDR3 here is CASSHPGGGPQYYGYTF. As DNA, the CDR3 is TGTGCCAGCAGCCACCCCGGAGGGGGGCCACAATATTATGGCTACACCTTC.

The chain is built from TRBV20-1 and TRBJ2-3, with 13 bases fitting TRBD2. Germline-derived CDR1 and CDR2 are DFQATT and SNEGSKA (reference sequence). The CDR3 spans 17 residues. V shed 7 bases, J shed 2 bases, and the junction held 12 bases outside the gene matches. Written as DNA, the CDR3 is TGCAGTGTCTGGACTAGCGGGAGAAACCAAAACACAGATACGCAGTATTTT. Translating gives CSVWTSGRNQNTDTQYF.

This clonotype was seen only a few times. V usage is TRBV27 and J usage is TRBJ2-1, with 11 bases fitting TRBD2. J gave up 9 bases and V 6 bases, and 7 bases lay outside the gene matches. From germline, CDR1 is MNHEY and CDR2 SMNVEV (reference sequence). The CDR3 sequence is 14 residues long. CDR3 loop: CASRKLAGEGEQFF. CDR3 sequence (DNA): TGTGCCAGCAGGAAACTAGCGGGGGAGGGTGAGCAGTTCTTC.

With respect to this clonotype: A much larger clonotype is one base distant, so this may be a read error. Lacking the conserved final phenylalanine or tryptophan, this CDR3 likely reflects a read error. The J gene is TRBJ2-1, the V gene TRBV20-1; D might be TRBD1 or TRBD2, each matching 5 bases. Trimming took 6 bases from V and 10 from J, leaving 22 bases between them. The CDR3 runs to 14 residues. The germline V gene encodes CDR1 DFQATT and CDR2 SNEGSKA (reference sequence). The CDR3 sequence: CSARSGTTRNEQFY. CDR3 sequence (DNA): TGCAGTGCCCGTTCCGGGACCACCAGAAACGAGCAGTTCTAC.

This clonotype has just a few counts. The chain couples TRBV30 to TRBJ2-1; 7 bases are shared with TRBD1. Trimming took 2 bases from V and 2 from J; bases not matched to a gene: 6. The CDR3 is 15 residues long. Germline CDR1 is GTSNPN and CDR2 is SVGIG (reference sequence). The CDR3 spells CAWSRTGTAYNEQFF. CDR3 in DNA: TGTGCCTGGAGTCGTACCGGGACAGCCTACAATGAGCAGTTCTTC.

V is TRBV9 and J is TRBJ1-1, with D tentatively TRBD1 (5 bases). Looked up from germline, CDR1 is SGDLS and CDR2 is YYNGEE. Trimming pared 2 bases from V and 0 bases from J, leaving 14 bases between. The length of the CDR3 is 16 residues. CDR3 DNA sequence: TGTGCCAGCAGCGTCGGGGCCGGGGCCCTGAACACTGAAGCTTTCTTT. Its translation is CASSVGAGALNTEAFF.

The CDR3, as DNA: TGTGCCAGCAGTTACTCAGCTGACAACTCCTACGAGCAGTACTTC. This encodes CASSYSADNSYEQYF. V gene TRBV6-2 or TRBV6-3 combines with J gene TRBJ2-7; no reliable D call. This CDR3 spans 15 amino acids. V was trimmed by 0 bases and J by 0 bases, leaving 9 bases between them. The germline V gene has CDR1 MNHEY and CDR2 SVGEGT.

This clonotype has at least ten counts. The chain is built from TRBV20-1 and TRBJ2-1, with 10 positions matching TRBD2. The V gene end was trimmed by 6 bases and the J gene end by 0 bases; junction bases not matched to a gene: 5. CDR1 and CDR2 (germline): DFQATT, SNEGSKA (reference sequence). CDR3 length equals 15 residues. CDR3 protein: CSARTSGLSYNEQFF. CDR3 bases: TGCAGTGCCCGGACTAGCGGCCTCTCCTACAATGAGCAGTTCTTC.

This clonotype was observed at least ten times. This chain links TRBV20-1 with TRBJ1-3; a weak D match, TRBD1 (6 bases). With 1 base removed from V and 2 bases from J, the gap between germline ends came to 12 bases. Germline V lookup: CDR1 DFQATT, CDR2 SNEGSKA (reference sequence). This CDR3 has 15 amino acids. The DNA for the CDR3 is TGCAGTGCTAGAGTGGGGGGGGCCGCTGGAAACACCATATATTTT. It codes for CSARVGGAAGNTIYF.

The rearrangement links TRBV3-1 to TRBJ1-2; D is unclear. The CDR3 length is 12 residues. The germline V and J ends were trimmed by 3 bases and 0 bases, with 2 bases remaining between them. Germline CDR1 LGHDT, CDR2 YNNKEL (reference sequence). Here the CDR3 DNA reads TGTGCCAGCAGCCACGCTAACTATGGCTACACCTTC. It yields the protein CASSHANYGYTF. The full variable domain, in which reference TRBV3-1 and TRBJ1-2 provide the parts outside the CDR3, is DTAVSQTPKYLVTQMGNDKSIKCEQNLGHDTMYWYKQDSKKFLKIMFSYNNKELIINETVPNRFSPKSPDKAHLNLHINSLELGDSAVYFCASSHANYGYTFGSGTRLTVV.